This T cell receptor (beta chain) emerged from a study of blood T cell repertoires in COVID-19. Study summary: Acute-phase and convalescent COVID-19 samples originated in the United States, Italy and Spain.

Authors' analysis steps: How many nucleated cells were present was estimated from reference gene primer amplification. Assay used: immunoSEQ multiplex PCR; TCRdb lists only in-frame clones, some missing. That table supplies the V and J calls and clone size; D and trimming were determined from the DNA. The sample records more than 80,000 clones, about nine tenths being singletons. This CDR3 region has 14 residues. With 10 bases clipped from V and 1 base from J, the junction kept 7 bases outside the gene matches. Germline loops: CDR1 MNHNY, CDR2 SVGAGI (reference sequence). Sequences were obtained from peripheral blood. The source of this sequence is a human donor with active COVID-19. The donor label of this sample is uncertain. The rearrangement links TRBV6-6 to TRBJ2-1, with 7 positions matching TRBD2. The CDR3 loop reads CATQAGTSYNEQFF. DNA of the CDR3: TGTGCCACCCAAGCGGGGACGTCCTACAATGAGCAGTTCTTC.